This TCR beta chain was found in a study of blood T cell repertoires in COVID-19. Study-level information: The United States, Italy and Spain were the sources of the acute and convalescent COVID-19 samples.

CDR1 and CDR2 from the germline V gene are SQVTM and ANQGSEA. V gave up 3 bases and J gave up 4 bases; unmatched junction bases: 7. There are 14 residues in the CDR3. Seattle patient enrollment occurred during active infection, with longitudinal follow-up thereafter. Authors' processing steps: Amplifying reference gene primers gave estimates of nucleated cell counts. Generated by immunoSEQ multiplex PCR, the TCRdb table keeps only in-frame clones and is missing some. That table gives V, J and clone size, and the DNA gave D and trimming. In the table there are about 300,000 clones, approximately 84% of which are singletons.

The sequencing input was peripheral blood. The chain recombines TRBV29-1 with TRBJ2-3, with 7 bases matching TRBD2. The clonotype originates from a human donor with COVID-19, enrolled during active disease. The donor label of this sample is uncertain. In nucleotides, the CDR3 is TGCAGCGTTGAGGGCGGGAGAGGGGCAGATACGCAGTATTTT. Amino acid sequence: CSVEGGRGADTQYF.